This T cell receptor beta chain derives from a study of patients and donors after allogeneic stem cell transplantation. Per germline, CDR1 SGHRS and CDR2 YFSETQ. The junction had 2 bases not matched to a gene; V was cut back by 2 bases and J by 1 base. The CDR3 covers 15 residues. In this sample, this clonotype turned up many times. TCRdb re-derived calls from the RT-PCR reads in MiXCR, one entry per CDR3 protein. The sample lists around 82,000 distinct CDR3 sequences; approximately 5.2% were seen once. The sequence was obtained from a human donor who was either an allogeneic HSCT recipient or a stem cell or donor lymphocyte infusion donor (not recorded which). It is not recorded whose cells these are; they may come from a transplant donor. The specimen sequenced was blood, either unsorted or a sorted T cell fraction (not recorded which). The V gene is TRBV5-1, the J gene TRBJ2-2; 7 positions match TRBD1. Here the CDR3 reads CASSFRDRNTGELFF. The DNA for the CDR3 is TGCGCCAGCAGCTTCCGGGACAGGAACACCGGGGAGCTGTTTTTT.